This TCR beta chain emerged from a study of T cell responses to AZD1222 COVID-19 vaccine. The wider study: Timing groups of about 4 and about 12 weeks for second doses were pooled.

This clone was observed a single time. This CDR3 is 11 amino acids long. V shed 5 bases and J shed 7 bases, with 6 bases lying between them. The data were produced by immunoSEQ multiplex PCR, yet TCRdb's version contains in-frame clones alone and is incomplete. The repertoire holds 150,000 or so clones, with 75% to 95% as singletons. Here the sequenced sample was peripheral blood, taken on day 0 of AZD1222 vaccination. The sequence was collected from an adult in good health. The gene calls are TRBV12-3 or TRBV12-4 and TRBJ2-1; D gene unclear. CDR3 nucleotide sequence: TGTGCCAGCAGTCCCGTTAATGAGCAGTTCTTC. Translation gives CASSPVNEQFF.